Each of the 20 T cell receptor beta chains below was sequenced from the same sample in a study of blood T cell dynamics during melanoma immunotherapy. Assay: immunoSEQ multiplex PCR; the TCRdb copy retains only in-frame clones and omits some. The sample has approximately 16,000 clones, about 94% seen once; the top ten hold 0.8% to 1%. Time point here: week 3, after first cycle of checkpoint inhibitor. This sample comprised blood, obtained from a patient treated with checkpoint blockade. The origin of the receptors is a human donor with melanoma.

The chain links TRBV5-1 to TRBJ2-5, with D unclear. The CDR3 is made up of 12 amino acids. The germline V and J ends were trimmed by 0 bases and 2 bases, with 2 bases remaining between them. Germline CDR1 SGHRS, CDR2 YFSETQ. For the CDR3, the DNA is TGCGCCAGCAGCTTGGGACAAGAGACCCAGTACTTC. This sequence encodes CASSLGQETQYF.

The gene calls are TRBV2 and TRBJ1-3, with 8 bases fitting TRBD1. CDR3 length equals 15 residues. V shed 6 bases, J shed 2 bases, and the junction held 6 bases outside the gene matches. Germline V CDR1 and CDR2: SNHLY, FYNNEI. In DNA form, the CDR3 reads TGTGCCAGCAGACCCCCGGACAGGGCTGGAAACACCATATATTTT. Translating gives CASRPPDRAGNTIYF.

The genes are TRBV5-4 and TRBJ1-6; D is perhaps TRBD1 (5 bases). V lost 4 bases to trimming and J lost 1 base, with 15 bases between them. The CDR3 loop spans 17 amino acids. Germline CDR1 reads SGHNT; CDR2 reads YYREEE (reference sequence). In nucleotides, the CDR3 is TGTGCCAGCAGCCCAGGGTCGTCAGGTTCCTATAATTCACCCCTCCACTTT. Its protein is CASSPGSSGSYNSPLHF.

The V and J genes are TRBV5-8 and TRBJ1-5; 8 bases line up with TRBD1. The V and J ends lost 0 bases and 4 bases, in that order; junction bases with no gene match: 9. This CDR3 contains 17 residues. CDR1 is SGHTS and CDR2 is YDEGEE in the germline V gene. The CDR3 DNA sequence: TGTGCCAGCAGCTTGGGGACAGGGTTAAAGAATAATCAGCCCCAGCATTTT. This sequence encodes CASSLGTGLKNNQPQHF.

The chain joins TRBV5-6 to TRBJ2-1; D is unresolved. Germline lookup yields CDR1 SGHDT and CDR2 YYEEEE. V was cut by 0 bases and J by 5 bases, with 15 bases left in between. The CDR3 spans 16 residues. CDR3 loop: CASSLARSQTNNEQFF. The CDR3 DNA reads TGTGCCAGCAGCTTGGCTCGTAGTCAGACCAACAATGAGCAGTTCTTC. The whole variable domain, filled in from reference TRBV5-6 and TRBJ2-1, reads DAGVTQSPTHLIKTRGQQVTLRCSPKSGHDTVSWYQQALGQGPQFIFQYYEEEERQRGNFPDRFSGHQFPNYSSELNVNALLLGDSALYLCASSLARSQTNNEQFFGPGTRLTVL.

J is TRBJ2-1 and V is TRBV2; D uncertain. V was clipped by 0 bases and J by 10 bases, with 10 bases between them. This CDR3 is built from 13 residues. Looked up from germline, CDR1 is SNHLY and CDR2 is FYNNEI. The CDR3 region is CASSEAPASEQFF. CDR3 in DNA: TGTGCCAGCAGTGAAGCTCCAGCGTCGGAGCAGTTCTTC.

The V call is TRBV7-2, the J call TRBJ2-3; a possible D gene is TRBD2 (5 bases). V lost 7 bases and J lost 4, with 15 bases in between. The V gene's germline CDR1 is SGHTA and CDR2 FQGNSA. The length of the CDR3 is 14 residues. CDR3 DNA sequence: TGTGCCAGCACGAGTTATCAGGAGGCAGATACGCAGTATTTT. Encoded protein: CASTSYQEADTQYF. The full variable domain, its missing parts supplied by reference TRBV7-2 and TRBJ2-3, is GAGVSQSPSNKVTEKGKDVELRCDPISGHTALYWYRQSLGQGLEFLIYFQGNSAPDKSGLPSDRFSAERTGGSVSTLTIQRTQQEDSAVYLCASTSYQEADTQYFGPGTRLTVL.

The rearrangement joins TRBV7-6 to TRBJ2-7; TRBD2 aligns across 7 bases. Trimming cost V 5 bases and J 2 bases; bases outside gene matches: 6. The germline gives CDR1 SGHVS, CDR2 FNYEAQ. The CDR3 has 14 amino acids. CDR3 nucleotide sequence: TGTGCCAGCAGCCCCTGGGGAGGGCCCTACGAGCAGTACTTC. Translating gives CASSPWGGPYEQYF.

The gene calls are TRBV11-2 and TRBJ2-4; D gene unclear. The CDR3 loop spans 14 amino acids. V was pared by 7 bases and J by 0 bases, with 10 bases between. Germline CDR1 and CDR2: SGHAT and FQNNGV. The CDR3 reads CASTQVIAKNIQYF. The CDR3 bases are TGTGCCAGCACCCAGGTGATAGCCAAAAACATTCAGTACTTC.

This chain links TRBV6-5 with TRBJ1-1, with D unclear. This CDR3 comprises 13 residues. Germline assignment: CDR1 MNHEY and CDR2 SVGAGI. V was shortened by 2 bases and J by 1 base, with 5 bases between the two germline ends. The CDR3 nucleotides read TGTGCCAGCAGTTACCTCCCGAACACTGAAGCTTTCTTT. Its protein is CASSYLPNTEAFF.

V and J are TRBV7-9 and TRBJ1-2, with a possible D match to TRBD1 (6 bases). CDR1 is SEHNR and CDR2 is FQNEAQ in the germline V gene (reference sequence). V gave up 5 bases and J gave up 5 bases, with 12 bases separating them. This CDR3 has 13 amino acids. CDR3 nucleotide sequence: TGTGCCAGCAGCCGCGACAGGTTATATGGCTACACCTTC. It translates to CASSRDRLYGYTF.

This chain uses TRBV7-9 with TRBJ1-3, with 10 bases aligning to TRBD1. CDR3 size: 18 residues. Losses at the gene ends were 5 bases for V and 0 bases for J; bases not matched to a gene: 10. The germline V gene has CDR1 SEHNR and CDR2 FQNEAQ (reference sequence). DNA for the CDR3: TGTGCCAGCAGCCGATACCGACAGGGGGCTTTCTCTGGAAACACCATATATTTT. Translated, it gives CASSRYRQGAFSGNTIYF.

Here the CDR3 DNA reads TGTGCCTGGAGTGTACTGCGGACTACATACACAGATACGCAGTATTTT. Its translation is CAWSVLRTTYTDTQYF. The rearrangement links TRBV30 to TRBJ2-3, with D perhaps matching TRBD2 (6 bases). The germline V and J ends were trimmed by 0 bases and 2 bases, with 15 bases remaining between them. The CDR3 is 16 residues long. The germline CDR1 and CDR2 sequences are GTSNPN and SVGIG (reference sequence).

CDR3 bases: TGTGCCAGCAGCCAAGATTGGGGCAGGACCTACACAGATACGCAGTATTTT. Translation: CASSQDWGRTYTDTQYF. The rearrangement uses TRBV14 and TRBJ2-3, with a weak D call TRBD1 (5 bases). This CDR3 region has 17 residues. CDR1 is SGHDN and CDR2 is FVKESK in the germline V gene. Deletions cut 0 bases from V and 2 bases from J, with 15 bases between.

The rearrangement uses TRBV5-4 and TRBJ1-6, with a tentative D call TRBD1 (5 bases). This CDR3 comprises 15 residues. Germline V gives CDR1 SGHNT, CDR2 YYREEE (reference sequence). Deletions cut 2 bases from V and 7 bases from J, with 13 bases between. The CDR3 DNA sequence: TGTGCCAGCAGCTTAAAGCAGGGAAGCAATTCACCCCTCCACTTT. This translates into CASSLKQGSNSPLHF.

The chain links TRBV15 to TRBJ2-5; D is perhaps TRBD1 or TRBD2 (5 bases each). Trimming stripped 0 bases from V and 4 bases from J, with 9 bases between. The CDR3 is made up of 14 amino acids. The germline V gene encodes CDR1 LNHNV and CDR2 YYDKDF (reference sequence). The CDR3 DNA is TGTGCCACCAGCAGAGATCGAGGGGCAGAGACCCAGTACTTC. Amino acid sequence: CATSRDRGAETQYF.

This chain joins TRBV6-5 and TRBJ1-1; D is uncertain. The CDR3 is made up of 15 amino acids. Germline CDR1 MNHEY, CDR2 SVGAGI. V was trimmed by 6 bases and J by 2 bases, leaving 16 bases between them. The CDR3 spells CASSLQRAQNTEAFF. DNA of the CDR3: TGTGCCAGCAGCCTTCAAAGGGCTCAAAACACTGAAGCTTTCTTT.

V and J are TRBV2 and TRBJ2-7, with 7 bases identical to TRBD2. CDR1 is SNHLY, CDR2 FYNNEI, per germline. The CDR3 is 14 residues long. J was trimmed by 0 bases and V by 6 bases; bases with no gene match: 5. This CDR3 is CASSRERGSYEQYF. CDR3 DNA sequence: TGTGCCAGCAGCCGTGAGCGGGGCTCCTACGAGCAGTACTTC.

The genes are TRBV5-8 and TRBJ2-1, with D tentatively TRBD1 or TRBD2 (7 bases each). This CDR3 has 20 amino acids. Trimming removed 4 bases at V and 0 bases at J, with 26 bases between. Per germline, CDR1 SGHTS and CDR2 YDEGEE. CDR3 sequence: CASSGQGQTQRGDSYNEQFF. DNA of the CDR3: TGTGCCAGCAGCGGCCAGGGACAGACACAGCGGGGTGACTCCTACAATGAGCAGTTCTTC. Full variable domain (outside the CDR3, taken from reference TRBV5-8 and TRBJ2-1): EAGVTQSPTHLIKTRGQQATLRCSPISGHTSVYWYQQALGLGLQFLLWYDEGEERNRGNFPPRFSGRQFPNYSSELNVNALELEDSALYLCASSGQGQTQRGDSYNEQFFGPGTRLTVL.

The chain combines TRBV6-5 with TRBJ1-1, with D unresolved. This CDR3 spans 11 amino acids. Germline CDR1 MNHEY, CDR2 SVGAGI. V lost 6 bases and J 8 bases, leaving 10 bases between the germline ends. The CDR3 DNA reads TGTGCCAGCAGGCGAGCGGGGGAAGCTTTCTTT. Translating it yields CASRRAGEAFF.